The rows below give T cell receptor beta chains drawn from one sample of a study of naive and memory T cell subsets. TCRdb reanalysed the UMI-ligation and nested PCR reads using MiXCR and keeps one entry per CDR3 protein. The sample has roughly 17,000 distinct CDR3 sequences, approximately 9.4% seen once. Sequencing was carried out using central memory CD8+ T cells from blood. Source of these receptors: a human donor in good health. Both conserved end residues are part of each CDR3. Each record gives: D gene, V gene, J gene, clone size, CDR3 DNA, CDR3 protein. The D gene is left open where the match is weak. Only part of the rows carry a size: once, few, many, or a class if the clone is expanded.

-,TRBV28,TRBJ1-2,few,TGTGCCAGCAGTCTTACTCGACAGGATCTTTATGGCTACACCTTC,CASSLTRQDLYGYTF
TRBD2,TRBV6-2/TRBV6-3,TRBJ2-7,few,TGTGCCAGCAGTTCGCCCCTAGCGGGAGCCTACGAGCAGTACTTC,CASSSPLAGAYEQYF
TRBD2,TRBV5-6,TRBJ2-1,-,TGTGCCAGCAGCTTGGCAGTAGCGGGGGAGTACAATGAGCAGTTCTTC,CASSLAVAGEYNEQFF
-,TRBV6-4,TRBJ1-5,many,TGTGCCAGCAGTGACTCCGAGGGGCACAGTCAGCCCCAGCATTTT,CASSDSEGHSQPQHF
TRBD2,TRBV23-1,TRBJ2-3,-,TGCGCCAGCAGTCTAGGGACTAGCGGGAACGGCACAGATACGCAGTATTTT,CASSLGTSGNGTDTQYF
TRBD2,TRBV19,TRBJ2-1,few,TGTGCCAGTACCCGGAGCGGGGGGGCCGGGTCGGATGAGCAGTTCTTC,CASTRSGGAGSDEQFF
-,TRBV7-2,TRBJ2-3,many,TGTGCCAGCAGCTTTGGAGTAGCTGGGAGCACAGATACGCAGTATTTT,CASSFGVAGSTDTQYF
TRBD1,TRBV7-9,TRBJ2-1,many,TGTGCCAGCAGCCTTGGGACAGGGAGCTACAATGAGCAGTTCTTC,CASSLGTGSYNEQFF
-,TRBV21-1,TRBJ1-1,many,TGTGCCACCAGGCCCCTCACTGAAGCTTTCTTT,CATRPLTEAFF
-,TRBV12-3/TRBV12-4,TRBJ2-3,many,TGTGCCAGCAGTAGGGGTGGCACTAGCAGGTACGAAGATACGCAGTATTTT,CASSRGGTSRYEDTQYF
-,TRBV15,TRBJ2-7,many,TGTGCCACCAGCAGAGGACGGGGGTGGTCCTACGAGCAGTACTTC,CATSRGRGWSYEQYF
-,TRBV9,TRBJ2-1,many,TGTGCCAGCAGCGTAGGGCCCTCGGCTAGCGCATACAATGAGCAGTTCTTC,CASSVGPSASAYNEQFF
-,TRBV10-3,TRBJ1-5,few,TGTGCCATCAGTGATATCAGGGTTCGTCAGCCCCAGCATTTT,CAISDIRVRQPQHF
-,TRBV7-9,TRBJ2-7,-,TGTGCCAGCAGCTTAAGGGTCGGACCCCCGAGCTGGCAGTACTTC,CASSLRVGPPSWQYF
TRBD1,TRBV7-9,TRBJ2-5,few,TGTGCCAGCAGCCGGAATGGCGGGACAGGGCAAGAGACCCAGTACTTC,CASSRNGGTGQETQYF
-,TRBV5-1,TRBJ2-7,-,TGCGCCAGCAGCTCAATGGTCAACGAGCAGTACTTC,CASSSMVNEQYF
-,TRBV13,TRBJ2-2,many,TGTGCCAGCAGCTTCGCAACTACTAACACCGGGGAGCTGTTTTTT,CASSFATTNTGELFF
-,TRBV20-1,TRBJ2-7,many,TGCAGTGCTAGGAACCACAAAGAGGCTGGGGAGCAGTACTTC,CSARNHKEAGEQYF
-,TRBV12-5,TRBJ1-5,-,TGTGCTAGTGCCAATAATCAGCCCCAGCATTTT,CASANNQPQHF
TRBD1,TRBV25-1,TRBJ2-5,few,TGTGCCAGCAGTGAACCCGGACAGGGGCAGGAGACCCAGTACTTC,CASSEPGQGQETQYF
-,TRBV9,TRBJ2-3,many,TGTGCCAGCAGCGGGGGTGGTGAGGATACGCAGTATTTT,CASSGGGEDTQYF
-,TRBV27,TRBJ2-1,many,TGTGCCAGCACCTCTCCCGACAGGAGCCCTCCTAGCAATGAGCAGTTCTTC,CASTSPDRSPPSNEQFF
TRBD2,TRBV7-2,TRBJ2-2,-,TGTGCCAGCAGCTTACTGTGGGAGCGGGGCACCGGGGAGCTGTTTTTT,CASSLLWERGTGELFF
-,TRBV12-3/TRBV12-4,TRBJ2-7,many,TGTGCCAGCAGCGACGGGCCGGCAGGCGAGCAGTACTTC,CASSDGPAGEQYF
-,TRBV4-3,TRBJ1-5,many,TGCGCCAGCAGCCAAGACGACAGCAATCAGCCCCAGCATTTT,CASSQDDSNQPQHF
-,TRBV14,TRBJ2-7,few,TGTGCCAGCAGCCAAGGAACGGACGGCTACGAGCAGTACTTC,CASSQGTDGYEQYF
TRBD1,TRBV28,TRBJ2-1,medium-sized,TGTGCCAGCGGACCAGGGGGAAAGAACAATGAGCAGTTCTTC,CASGPGGKNNEQFF
-,TRBV4-3,TRBJ1-2,many,TGCGCCAGCAGCCAAGATCAAGGTCCAGACCCGCATGGCTACACCTTC,CASSQDQGPDPHGYTF
TRBD1,TRBV6-4,TRBJ2-3,many,TGTGCCAGCAGTGAGACAGGGGGCACAGATACGCAGTATTTT,CASSETGGTDTQYF
-,TRBV12-3/TRBV12-4,TRBJ2-2,many,TGTGCCAGCAGCTCCTACACCTACACCGGGGAGCTGTTTTTT,CASSSYTYTGELFF
-,TRBV7-2,TRBJ1-1,few,TGTGCCAGCAGCTTAAGGTGGCAGGCCCGAATGAACACTGAAGCTTTCTTT,CASSLRWQARMNTEAFF
-,TRBV29-1,TRBJ2-3,medium-sized,TGCAGCGTTGAATCCAGGGCAGATACGCAGTATTTT,CSVESRADTQYF
TRBD2,TRBV4-3,TRBJ2-6,few,TGCGCCAGCAGCCAAGGGGAGGGCTCTGGGGCCAACGTCCTGACTTTC,CASSQGEGSGANVLTF
-,TRBV12-3/TRBV12-4,TRBJ2-1,few,TGTGCCAGCAGTTTGGGGCAGCGCCCTTACAATGAGCAGTTCTTC,CASSLGQRPYNEQFF
-,TRBV19,TRBJ2-5,-,TGTGCCAGTAGTACGACAGGTTGGGAGACCCAGTACTTC,CASSTTGWETQYF
-,TRBV19,TRBJ2-1,-,TGTGCCAGTAGTCCTAAGCAGTTCTTC,CASSPKQFF
-,TRBV6-2/TRBV6-3,TRBJ2-7,few,TGTGCCAGCAAGGTAGCGGCCTCCTACGAGCAGTACTTC,CASKVAASYEQYF